This entry features one TCR beta chain sequence. The antigen is undetermined. The assay ran at deep level. Every immunoSEQ plate was one replicate of a subset's evenly spread DNA. Repertoires were generated with immunoSEQ multiplex PCR, while TCRdb's copy carries only in-frame clones and drops some. The table has some 2,500,000 clones, roughly 92% seen once. The data originate from a study of shared clonotypes between healthy human individuals. Study results and caveats: When naive CD4 clonotypes were compared across several donors, around 5% were shared.

From germline, CDR1 is SNHLY and CDR2 FYNNEI. The CDR3 consists of 14 residues. V trimming: 4 bases; J trimming: 6 bases; junction bases outside the gene matches: 6. V gene TRBV2 combines with J gene TRBJ2-1, with 7 nucleotides matching TRBD2. The source material was naive CD4+ T cells from PBMCs. Subset of the sample: CD45RA+ positively selected. The TCR was taken from a man aged 18 to 30 in good health. Some clones in this sample may be carry-over from other donors' samples. The CDR3 DNA sequence: TGTGCCAGCAGTGCGGGGAGGGTGGCCAATGAGCAGTTCTTC. It is translated as CASSAGRVANEQFF.